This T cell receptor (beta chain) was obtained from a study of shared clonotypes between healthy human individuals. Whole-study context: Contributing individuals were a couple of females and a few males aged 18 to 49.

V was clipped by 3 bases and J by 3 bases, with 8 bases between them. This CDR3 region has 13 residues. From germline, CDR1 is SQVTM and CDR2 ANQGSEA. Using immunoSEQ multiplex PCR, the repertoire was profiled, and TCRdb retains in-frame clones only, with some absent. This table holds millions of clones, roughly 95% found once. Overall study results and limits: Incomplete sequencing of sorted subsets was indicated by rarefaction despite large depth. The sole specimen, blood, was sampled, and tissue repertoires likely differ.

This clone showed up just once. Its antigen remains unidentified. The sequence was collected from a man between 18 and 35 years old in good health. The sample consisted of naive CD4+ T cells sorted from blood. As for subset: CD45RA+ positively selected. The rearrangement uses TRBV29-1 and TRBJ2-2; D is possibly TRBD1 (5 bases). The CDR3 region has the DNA TGCAGCGTTGACAGGGCGGACACCGGGGAGCTGTTTTTT. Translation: CSVDRADTGELFF.